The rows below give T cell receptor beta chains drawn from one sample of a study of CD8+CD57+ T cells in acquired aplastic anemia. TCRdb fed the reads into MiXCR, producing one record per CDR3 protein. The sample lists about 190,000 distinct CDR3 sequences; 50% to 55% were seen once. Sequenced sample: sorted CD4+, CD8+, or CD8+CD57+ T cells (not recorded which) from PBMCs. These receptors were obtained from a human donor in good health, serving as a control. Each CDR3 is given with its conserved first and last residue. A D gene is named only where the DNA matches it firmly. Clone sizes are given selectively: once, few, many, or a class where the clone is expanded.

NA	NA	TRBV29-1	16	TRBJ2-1	CSVEDYQVNAYNEQFF	TGCAGCGTTGAAGATTACCAGGTCAACGCCTACAATGAGCAGTTCTTC
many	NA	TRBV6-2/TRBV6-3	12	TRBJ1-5	CASSSNSRPQHF	TGTGCCAGCAGTTCAAACAGTCGGCCCCAGCATTTT
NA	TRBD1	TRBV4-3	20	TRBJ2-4	CASSQDQMVPGGFGKNIQYF	TGCGCCAGCAGCCAAGATCAAATGGTGCCAGGGGGCTTCGGCAAAAACATTCAGTACTTC
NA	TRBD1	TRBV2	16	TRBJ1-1	CASIPGQGIRNTEAFF	TGTGCCAGCATCCCGGGACAGGGGATTCGTAACACTGAAGCTTTCTTT
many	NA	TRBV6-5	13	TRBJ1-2	CASSYGGFYGYTF	TGTGCCAGCAGTTACGGGGGGTTCTATGGCTACACCTTC
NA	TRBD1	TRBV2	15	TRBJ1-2	CASRAGGGRGYGYTF	TGTGCCAGCAGAGCAGGGGGAGGGCGAGGCTATGGCTACACCTTC
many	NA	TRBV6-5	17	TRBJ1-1	CASRTAAGTPMNTEAFF	TGTGCCAGCAGGACGGCGGCAGGGACGCCCATGAACACTGAAGCTTTCTTT
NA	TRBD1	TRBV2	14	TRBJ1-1	CASRMTGGGTEAFF	TGTGCCAGCAGAATGACAGGGGGAGGCACTGAAGCTTTCTTT
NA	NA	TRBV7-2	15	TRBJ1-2	CASSQAGGAGYGYTF	TGTGCCAGCAGCCAAGCTGGGGGCGCGGGCTATGGCTACACCTTC
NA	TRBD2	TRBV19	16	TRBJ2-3	CASRWLAGGRTDTQYF	TGTGCCAGCCGTTGGCTAGCGGGGGGGCGCACAGATACGCAGTATTTT
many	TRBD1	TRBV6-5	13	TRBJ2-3	CASSYSIRGSQYF	TGTGCCAGCAGTTACTCGATCAGGGGGTCGCAGTATTTT
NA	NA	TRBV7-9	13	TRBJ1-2	CASRMAGYYGYTF	TGTGCCAGCAGGATGGCGGGCTACTATGGCTACACCTTC
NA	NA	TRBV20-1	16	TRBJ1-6	CSARADFSSYNSLLHF	TGCAGTGCTAGGGCGGATTTTAGCTCCTATAATTCACTCCTTCACTTT
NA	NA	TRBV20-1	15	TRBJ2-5	CSAPGRAHWCVTQYF	TGCAGTGCACCGGGTCGGGCCCACTGGTGTGTAACCCAGTACTTC
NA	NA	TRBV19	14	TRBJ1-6	CASSRLWYNSPLHF	TGTGCCAGTAGTCGGCTGTGGTATAATTCACCCCTCCACTTT
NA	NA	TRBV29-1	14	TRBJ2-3	CSGTHGGGTDTQYF	TGCAGCGGGACCCACGGAGGGGGCACAGATACGCAGTATTTT
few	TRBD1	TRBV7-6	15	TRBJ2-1	CASSLGDSSYNEQFF	TGTGCCAGCAGCTTAGGGGACAGCTCCTACAATGAGCAGTTCTTC
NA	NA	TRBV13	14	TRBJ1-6	CASSLSVTPSPLHF	TGTGCCAGCAGCTTAAGTGTAACCCCTTCACCCCTCCACTTT
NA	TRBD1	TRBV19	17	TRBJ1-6	CASSTEGWGQGRSPLHF	TGTGCCAGTAGTACAGAAGGTTGGGGACAGGGGCGCTCACCCCTCCACTTT
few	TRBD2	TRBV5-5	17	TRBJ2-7	CASSLSLAGGQGYEQYF	TGTGCCAGCAGCTTAAGTCTAGCGGGGGGGCAGGGGTACGAGCAGTACTTC
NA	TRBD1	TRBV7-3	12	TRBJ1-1	CASSFDRGRAFF	TGTGCCAGCAGCTTCGACAGGGGTCGAGCTTTCTTT
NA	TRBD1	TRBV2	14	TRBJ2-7	CASSFSDRGYEQYF	TGTGCCAGCAGTTTCTCCGACAGGGGGTACGAGCAGTACTTC
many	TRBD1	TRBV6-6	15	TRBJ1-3	CASSYSDRGGNTIYF	TGTGCCAGCAGTTACTCGGACAGGGGCGGGAACACCATATATTTT
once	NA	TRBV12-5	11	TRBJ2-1	CASGLVDEQFF	TGTGCTAGTGGTTTGGTGGATGAGCAGTTCTTC
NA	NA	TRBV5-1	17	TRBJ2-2	CASSLFITGVRTGELFF	TGCGCCAGCAGCCTCTTTATTACGGGAGTACGGACCGGGGAGCTGTTTTTT
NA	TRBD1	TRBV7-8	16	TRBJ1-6	CASSKPGQGLGSPLHF	TGTGCCAGCAGCAAGCCGGGACAGGGCTTAGGTTCACCCCTCCACTTT
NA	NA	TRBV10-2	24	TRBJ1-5	CASTGLGVEISHPVLRAVLRAGHF	NA
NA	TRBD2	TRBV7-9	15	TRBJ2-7	CASSFALAGKYEQYF	TGTGCCAGCAGCTTCGCCCTAGCGGGGAAGTACGAGCAGTACTTC
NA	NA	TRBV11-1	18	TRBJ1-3	CASTLGASNTGPGNTIYF	TGTGCCAGCACCCTAGGGGCCTCGAACACAGGGCCAGGAAACACCATATATTTT
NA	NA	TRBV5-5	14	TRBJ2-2	CASSPGLSTGELFF	TGTGCCAGCAGCCCGGGTTTGTCTACCGGGGAGCTGTTTTTT